This T cell receptor beta chain was sequenced during a study of shared T cell receptors in the human thymus. Measured with immunoSEQ multiplex PCR; TCRdb has only the in-frame clones, and not every one. Among about 660,000 clones listed, around nine tenths were seen once. Germline V gene sequence: CDR1 MNHEY, CDR2 SMNVEV (reference sequence). The CDR3 is 15 residues long. The V segment lost 3 bases and the J segment 4 bases; nucleotides outside the gene matches: 4. Separately, the same data were catalogued under a study of human thymus T cells. That paper states: Healthy Finnish infants undergoing corrective surgery for congenital heart defects were used as donors. Resections that were taken during corrective heart surgery supplied the thymus tissue. Seemingly biased V and J gene usage marked thymic and blood repertoires. Among unrelated individuals, related research reported thymic repertoires that overlapped highly.

The source is a boy in the first two years of life with a congenital heart defect. The rearrangement joins TRBV27 to TRBJ1-2; 11 bases match TRBD1. The specimen sequenced was thymocytes. The CDR3 sequence is CASSLRTGGPYGYTF. In nucleotides, the CDR3 is TGTGCCAGCAGTTTGAGGACAGGGGGCCCCTATGGCTACACCTTC.